This is a list of T cell receptor beta chains from one sample in a study of long-term antiretroviral therapy in people with HIV. The method was immunoSEQ multiplex PCR; TCRdb's version includes in-frame clones alone and lacks a portion of them. The sample consists of 35,000 or so clones, approximately 85% of them appearing once. Material: unsorted PBMCs, obtained 2.2 years after starting antiretroviral therapy. Source of these receptors: a man aged 18 to 29 with HIV. The conserved cysteine and the conserved F or W are not part of the CDR3 here.

j_gene | v_gene | CDR3aa
TRBJ2-5 | TRBV19 | ASSTLGSETQY
TRBJ2-1 | TRBV21-1 | ASSNCAGQF
TRBJ1-2 | TRBV5-5 | ASSGRQGPTNYGYT
TRBJ1-5 | TRBV6-5 | ASSRQGNQPQH
TRBJ2-1 | TRBV2 | ASRASSYNEQF
TRBJ1-1 | TRBV6-4 | ASSDGTEAF
TRBJ2-1 | TRBV9 | ASSVQTSYNEQF
TRBJ2-5 | TRBV5-1 | ASSSGRQGVETQY
TRBJ1-2 | TRBV7-9 | ASSSPTGQVRSSNYGYT
TRBJ2-5 | TRBV5-6 | ASSLGAGGGETQY
TRBJ1-2 | TRBV7-9 | ASSLGSANYGYT
TRBJ1-1 | TRBV10-3 | AISEGDRGFTEAF
TRBJ2-1 | TRBV5-4 | ASSQSLAGSYNEQF
TRBJ2-5 | TRBV9 | ASSVAGGNLGETQY
TRBJ1-5 | TRBV19 | ASSAWDRNQPQH
TRBJ2-7 | TRBV11-3 | ASSLTRGRAYEQY
TRBJ2-5 | TRBV4-2 | ASSQDQGPQETQY
TRBJ2-1 | TRBV6-4 | ASSYEGGSLGEQF
TRBJ2-3 | TRBV18 | ASARNSGHTDTQY
TRBJ2-1 | TRBV7-2 | ASSLYSSSYNEQF
TRBJ2-5 | TRBV7-2 | ASSPNQGVGETQY
TRBJ1-5 | TRBV25-1 | ASSEGGSENQPQH
TRBJ2-7 | TRBV13 | ASSWATDFSSYEQY
TRBJ2-2 | TRBV18 | ASSPPEGEANTGELF
TRBJ2-7 | TRBV5-4 | ASSFSGGPYEQY
TRBJ2-3 | TRBV4-2 | ASSPGGITDTQY
TRBJ2-1 | TRBV5-6 | ASSSGLAYNEQF
TRBJ2-2 | TRBV7-8 | ASSPRRGGNTGELF
TRBJ2-1 | TRBV30 | AWGASGVYNEQF
TRBJ1-3 | TRBV2 | ASSELGRNTGNTIY
TRBJ2-2 | TRBV30 | AWTPPNTGELF
TRBJ1-2 | TRBV4-1 | ASSQEPRINYGYT
TRBJ2-2 | TRBV4-3 | ASSQDEGRRGELF
TRBJ2-7 | TRBV14 | ASSNNLYEQY
TRBJ1-1 | TRBV29-1 | SVEEPTGTEKTEAF